The 24 T cell receptor beta chains presented below share a single source sample, sequenced in a study of blood T cell repertoires in COVID-19. Sequencing used immunoSEQ multiplex PCR; TCRdb keeps in-frame clones, though not all of them. The sample gives hundreds of thousands of clones, about 89% of which show up once; 9.5% is in the top ten. Sequencing used PBMCs or T cells enriched from blood (not recorded which). These receptors all come from a woman aged 40 to 50 who had recovered from COVID-19.

This rearrangement joins TRBV6-2 or TRBV6-3 to TRBJ2-7; TRBD1 agrees at 7 bases. The CDR3 is 15 residues long. CDR1 is MNHEY, CDR2 SVGEGT, per germline. V shed 6 bases, J shed 5 bases, and the junction held 13 bases outside the gene matches. In nucleotides, the CDR3 is TGTGCCAGCAGCGATAATACAGGGGCCGAGGACGAGCAGTACTTC. Amino acid sequence: CASSDNTGAEDEQYF.

V gene TRBV29-1 combines with J gene TRBJ1-2, with a tentative D call TRBD1 (5 bases). Trimming removed 8 bases at V and 7 bases at J, with 11 bases between. The CDR3 is 10 amino acids. Germline V CDR1 and CDR2: SQVTM, ANQGSEA. The CDR3 region has the DNA TGCAGCTACGGGGGTAGTGGCTACACCTTC. It yields the protein CSYGGSGYTF.

The chain is built from TRBV12-3 or TRBV12-4 and TRBJ2-7; 9 bases fit TRBD1. V dropped 3 bases and J dropped 7; count of bases not matched to a gene: 4. The CDR3 extends over 13 amino acids. CDR3 nucleotide sequence: TGTGCCAGCAGTTTGGGGACAGGGCGTGAGCAGTACTTC. Translating gives CASSLGTGREQYF.

The CDR3 sequence: CASSLESYNEQFF. CDR3 coding DNA: TGTGCCAGCAGCCTTGAGTCCTACAATGAGCAGTTCTTC. The chain uses TRBV7-9 and TRBJ2-1; no firm D call. CDR1 is SEHNR, CDR2 FQNEAQ, per germline (reference sequence). CDR3 length equals 13 residues. Trimming removed 5 bases from V and 1 base from J, with 6 bases in between.

This sequence joins TRBV12-3 or TRBV12-4 and TRBJ2-7; 8 positions match TRBD1. CDR3 length: 13 amino acids. Unmatched junction bases numbered 1, after V lost 3 bases and J lost 3 bases. This CDR3 is CASSFGQGYEQYF. The CDR3 nucleotides read TGTGCCAGCAGTTTCGGACAGGGCTACGAGCAGTACTTC.

This clone occurred a few times. V usage is TRBV7-9 and J usage is TRBJ2-3; D is unclear. The germline V gene has CDR1 SEHNR and CDR2 FQNEAQ (reference sequence). This CDR3 spans 11 amino acids. Between the trimmed V and J ends, which lost 4 bases and 4 bases, there was a span of 3 bases. The chain's CDR3 is CASSYSDTQYF. DNA for the CDR3: TGTGCCAGCAGCTACTCAGATACGCAGTATTTT.

The gene calls are TRBV19 and TRBJ2-6, with 10 bases identical to TRBD1. Germline assignment: CDR1 LNHDA and CDR2 SQIVND (reference sequence). V lost 8 bases and J lost 2; bases outside the gene matches: 9. The CDR3 runs to 17 residues. For the CDR3, the DNA is TGTGCCAGTGGCTCCGGGACAGGGGCTCCTGGGGCCAACGTCCTGACTTTC. Translated, it gives CASGSGTGAPGANVLTF.

The chain couples TRBV9 to TRBJ1-3, with TRBD1 matching 7 bases. J gave up 0 bases and V 2 bases, and 8 bases lay outside the gene matches. CDR3 size: 17 residues. CDR1 SGDLS and CDR2 YYNGEE come from the germline V gene. CDR3 protein: CASSVLGQALSGNTIYF. The CDR3 coding sequence is TGTGCCAGCAGCGTCTTAGGACAGGCCCTCTCTGGAAACACCATATATTTT.

The V call is TRBV14, the J call TRBJ2-7; TRBD1 agrees at 8 bases. The CDR3 loop spans 14 amino acids. The V and J ends lost 5 bases and 1 base, in that order; junction bases with no gene match: 4. The V gene's germline CDR1 is SGHDN and CDR2 FVKESK. The CDR3 DNA reads as TGTGCCAGCAGCTGGGGGACAGGTTCCTACGAGCAGTACTTC. This translates into CASSWGTGSYEQYF.

This sequence joins TRBV24-1 and TRBJ2-1; D perhaps matches TRBD2 (5 bases). Deletions cut 3 bases from V and 1 base from J, with 9 bases between. The CDR3 contains 15 residues. CDR1 is KGHDR, CDR2 SFDVKD, per germline. As DNA, the CDR3 is TGTGCCACCAGTGATGTCGACTATTCCTACAATGAGCAGTTCTTC. Translating gives CATSDVDYSYNEQFF.

The V call is TRBV27, the J call TRBJ2-3; D remains unclear. CDR3 length: 16 residues. Germline CDR1 reads MNHEY; CDR2 reads SMNVEV (reference sequence). Trimming shortened V by 2 bases and J by 0 bases, and 12 bases separated the two germline ends. CDR3 sequence: CASSLEGGASTDTQYF. CDR3 nucleotides: TGTGCCAGCAGTTTAGAAGGCGGTGCTAGCACAGATACGCAGTATTTT.

V is TRBV2 and J is TRBJ2-7; TRBD1 matches at 10 bases. This CDR3 has 14 amino acids. With V trimmed by 5 bases and J by 4 bases, 5 bases remained unmatched. Germline V gene data show CDR1 as SNHLY and CDR2 as FYNNEI. CDR3 residues: CASSPRQGAYEQYF. Written as DNA, the CDR3 is TGTGCCAGCAGTCCGCGACAGGGGGCTTACGAGCAGTACTTC.

The chain employs TRBV25-1 and TRBJ2-3; D unclear. Trimming removed 5 bases from V and 3 bases from J, with 6 bases in between. CDR3 length equals 12 residues. In germline, CDR1 is MGHDK, CDR2 SYGVNS. Here the CDR3 reads CASSLRTDTQYF. The CDR3 nucleotides are TGTGCCAGCAGTTTGCGAACAGATACGCAGTATTTT.

The genes are TRBV5-1 and TRBJ1-2; D may be TRBD1 (6 bases). Germline CDR1 is SGHRS and CDR2 is YFSETQ. This CDR3 is 15 amino acids long. V was pared by 2 bases and J by 5 bases, with 16 bases between. DNA for the CDR3: TGCGCCAGCAGCTTTGCGGGGGCTAAAGGGTATGGCTACACCTTC. It yields the protein CASSFAGAKGYGYTF.

This chain joins TRBV28 and TRBJ2-1; 11 positions match TRBD2. The trim removed 2 bases at V and 10 bases at J, leaving 7 bases unmatched. Germline V lookup: CDR1 MDHEN, CDR2 SYDVKM. CDR3 length: 15 amino acids. CDR3 sequence reads: CASSLELAGVGEQFF. Here the CDR3 DNA reads TGTGCCAGCAGTTTAGAACTAGCGGGGGTAGGCGAGCAGTTCTTC.

In the case of this clone: Within the sample, other DNA sequences also encode this same CDR3. This chain uses TRBV3-1 (or the pseudogene TRBV3-2) with TRBJ2-1, with no clear D. The CDR3 spans 12 residues. Germline assignment: CDR1 LGHDT and CDR2 YNNKEL (reference sequence). Deletions cut 4 bases from V and 4 bases from J, with 5 bases between. CDR3 bases: TGTGCCAGCAGCCCAGGATACAATGAGCAGTTCTTC. As protein: CASSPGYNEQFF.

Only a few counts were recorded for this clone. In nucleotides, the CDR3 is TGTGCCAGCAGCGAAAGACTAGCTTCTAACACAGATACGCAGTATTTT. This translates into CASSERLASNTDTQYF. The rearrangement links TRBV5-6 to TRBJ2-3; TRBD2 aligns across 7 bases. V lost 4 bases to trimming and J lost 2 bases; unmatched junction nucleotides: 10. The CDR3 sequence is 16 residues long. CDR1 is SGHDT, CDR2 YYEEEE, per germline.

This clone was counted ten times or more. This chain uses TRBV28 with TRBJ2-5, with D tentatively TRBD2 (7 bases). This CDR3 has 15 amino acids. Germline V lookup: CDR1 MDHEN, CDR2 SYDVKM. Trimming removed 1 base at V and 4 bases at J, with 13 bases between. CDR3 protein: CASSLSGGLLETQYF. The CDR3, as DNA: TGTGCCAGCAGTTTATCGGGGGGCTTATTAGAGACCCAGTACTTC.

The V and J genes are TRBV5-4 and TRBJ1-2; D is undetermined. The germline gives CDR1 SGHNT, CDR2 YYREEE (reference sequence). This CDR3 has 14 residues. V lost 2 bases, J lost 2 bases, and 10 bases lay in between. CDR3 amino acids: CASSFLGNNYGYTF. In DNA, the CDR3 is TGTGCCAGCAGCTTCCTTGGCAACAACTATGGCTACACCTTC.

The chain has TRBV9 and TRBJ2-2; the match to TRBD2 covers 11 bases. CDR3 length equals 17 residues. The junction had 5 bases not matched to a gene; V was cut back by 4 bases and J by 0 bases. Per germline, CDR1 SGDLS and CDR2 YYNGEE. The CDR3 loop reads CASSPLGLAANTGELFF. Here the CDR3 DNA reads TGTGCCAGCAGCCCCCTGGGACTAGCGGCGAACACCGGGGAGCTGTTTTTT.

The chain carries TRBV6-6 and TRBJ2-2; unclear D gene. CDR3 size: 16 residues. V was clipped by 8 bases and J by 0 bases, with 16 bases between them. Germline V CDR1 and CDR2: MNHNY, SVGAGI (reference sequence). Here the CDR3 reads CASSQWSDSNTGELFF. CDR3 coding DNA: TGTGCCAGCTCTCAGTGGAGCGACTCGAACACCGGGGAGCTGTTTTTT.

V usage is TRBV27 and J usage is TRBJ1-5; tentatively, D is TRBD1 (5 bases). Germline-derived CDR1 and CDR2 are MNHEY and SMNVEV (reference sequence). CDR3 length: 14 residues. V was shortened by 6 bases and J by 7 bases, with 16 bases between the two germline ends. The CDR3 DNA follows: TGTGCCAGCAGGGTGGGGGGGGAAAGGCAGCCCCAGCATTTT. It codes for CASRVGGERQPQHF.

The chain employs TRBV19 and TRBJ2-2; TRBD1 matches at 8 bases. V dropped 4 bases and J dropped 6; count of bases not matched to a gene: 10. The CDR3 length is 16 residues. The germline V gene has CDR1 LNHDA and CDR2 SQIVND (reference sequence). The CDR3, as DNA: TGTGCCAGTAGTACAAGGGCCAGGGGGCAGTCCGGGGAGCTGTTTTTT. Translating gives CASSTRARGQSGELFF. The complete variable domain, with remaining parts taken from reference TRBV19 and TRBJ2-2, reads DGGITQSPKYLFRKEGQNVTLSCEQNLNHDAMYWYRQDPGQGLRLIYYSQIVNDFQKGDIAEGYSVSREKKESFPLTVTSAQKNPTAFYLCASSTRARGQSGELFFGEGSRLTVL.

The chain employs TRBV5-1 and TRBJ2-3, with TRBD2 matching 8 bases. V lost 0 bases to trimming and J lost 3 bases; unmatched junction nucleotides: 9. Per the germline V gene, CDR1 is SGHRS and CDR2 is YFSETQ. The CDR3 loop spans 17 amino acids. The CDR3 protein is CASSLGSGTGGTDTQYF. For the CDR3, the DNA is TGCGCCAGCAGCTTGGGTAGCGGGACGGGAGGGACAGATACGCAGTATTTT. Variable domain in full (rest from reference TRBV5-1 and TRBJ2-3): KAGVTQTPRYLIKTRGQQVTLSCSPISGHRSVSWYQQTPGQGLQFLFEYFSETQRNKGNFPGRFSGRQFSNSRSEMNVSTLELGDSALYLCASSLGSGTGGTDTQYFGPGTRLTVL.